What follows describes a single T cell receptor (beta chain). What it recognizes is unknown. The sample is drawn from a study of cytomegalovirus exposure and HLA in healthy donors. Whole-study context: Among about 179 million T cells, an earlier analysis found 90 million to 130 million unique TCR beta sequences. Overall study findings and caveats: TCR association rates varied by HLA locus in a later analysis, with DRB1 highest and HLA-C lowest. TCR beta chains numbering some 160 were designated cytomegalovirus-associated. Within a later analysis, the majority of CMV-associated TCR beta chains appeared HLA-restricted.

It was with 60 Vbeta and 13 Jbeta primers that the PCR ran. Sequencing used immunoSEQ multiplex PCR; TCRdb keeps in-frame clones, though not all of them. This table holds some 160,000 clones, approximately 80% found once. The V gene's germline CDR1 is LGHNA and CDR2 YSLEER. J lost 5 bases, V lost 4 bases, and 5 bases had no gene match. This CDR3 has 15 residues. The V call is TRBV4-3, the J call TRBJ2-1, with 10 positions matching TRBD2. Material: PBMCs. This receptor was taken from a male donor in good health and CMV-seropositive. CDR3: CASSRSGRGDNEQFF. CDR3 nucleotides: TGCGCCAGCAGCCGCAGCGGGAGGGGAGACAATGAGCAGTTCTTC.